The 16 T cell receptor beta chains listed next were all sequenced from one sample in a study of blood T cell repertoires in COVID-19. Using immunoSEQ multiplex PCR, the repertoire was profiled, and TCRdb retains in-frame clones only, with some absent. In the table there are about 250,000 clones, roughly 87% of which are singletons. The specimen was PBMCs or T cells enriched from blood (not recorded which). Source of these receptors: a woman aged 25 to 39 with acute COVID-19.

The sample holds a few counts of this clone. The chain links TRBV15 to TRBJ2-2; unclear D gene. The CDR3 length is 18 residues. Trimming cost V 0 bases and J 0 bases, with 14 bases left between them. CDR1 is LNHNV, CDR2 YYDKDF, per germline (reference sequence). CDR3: CATSRDGSAATNTGELFF. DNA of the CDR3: TGTGCCACCAGCAGAGATGGGTCGGCAGCGACGAACACCGGGGAGCTGTTTTTT.

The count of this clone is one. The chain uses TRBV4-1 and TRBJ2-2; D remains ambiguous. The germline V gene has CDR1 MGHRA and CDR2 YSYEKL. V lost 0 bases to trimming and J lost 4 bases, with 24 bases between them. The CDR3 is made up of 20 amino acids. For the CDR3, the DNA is TGCGCCAGCAGCCAAGAAGGCGGCACCTCTAAAGTTAGGATCACCGGGGAGCTGTTTTTT. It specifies CASSQEGGTSKVRITGELFF.

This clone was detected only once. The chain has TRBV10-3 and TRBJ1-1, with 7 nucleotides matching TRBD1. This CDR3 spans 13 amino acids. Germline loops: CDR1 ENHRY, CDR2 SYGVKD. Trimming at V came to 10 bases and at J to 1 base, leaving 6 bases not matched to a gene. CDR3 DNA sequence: TGTGCCACCCGACAGGGAGAGAACACTGAAGCTTTCTTT. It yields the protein CATRQGENTEAFF.

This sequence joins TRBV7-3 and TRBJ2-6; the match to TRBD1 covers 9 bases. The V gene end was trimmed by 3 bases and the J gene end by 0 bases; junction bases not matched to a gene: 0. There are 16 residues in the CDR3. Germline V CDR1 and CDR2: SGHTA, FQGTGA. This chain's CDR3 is CASSLTGGSGANVLTF. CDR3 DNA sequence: TGTGCCAGCAGCTTGACAGGGGGCTCTGGGGCCAACGTCCTGACTTTC.

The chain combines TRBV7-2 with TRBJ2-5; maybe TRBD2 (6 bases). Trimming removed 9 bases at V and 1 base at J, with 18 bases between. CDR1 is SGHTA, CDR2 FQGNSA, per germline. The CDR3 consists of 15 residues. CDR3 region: CASSPGLRPQETQYF. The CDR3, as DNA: TGTGCCAGTTCCCCGGGACTGCGGCCCCAAGAGACCCAGTACTTC.

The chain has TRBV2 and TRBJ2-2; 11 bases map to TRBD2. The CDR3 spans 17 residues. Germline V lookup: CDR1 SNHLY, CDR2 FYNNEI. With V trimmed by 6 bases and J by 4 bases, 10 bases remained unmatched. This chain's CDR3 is CASRKTSGAKRTGELFF. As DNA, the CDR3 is TGTGCCAGCAGAAAGACTAGCGGGGCCAAGCGCACCGGGGAGCTGTTTTTT.

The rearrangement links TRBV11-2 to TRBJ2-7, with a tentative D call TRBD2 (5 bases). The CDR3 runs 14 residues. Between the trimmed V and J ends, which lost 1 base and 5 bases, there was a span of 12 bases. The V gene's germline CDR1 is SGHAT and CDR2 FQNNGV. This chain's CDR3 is CASSLVTGSHEQYF. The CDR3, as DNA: TGTGCCAGCAGCTTAGTCACGGGGTCCCACGAGCAGTACTTC.

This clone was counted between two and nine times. CDR3 nucleotides: TGTGCCAGCAGCTTGAAGGGGACTGGGGCCAACGTCCTGACTTTC. As protein: CASSLKGTGANVLTF. The chain carries TRBV5-4 and TRBJ2-6, with TRBD1 as a possible D gene (5 bases). Trimming pared 1 base from V and 2 bases from J, leaving 7 bases between. This CDR3 is built from 15 residues. Germline V lookup: CDR1 SGHNT, CDR2 YYREEE (reference sequence).

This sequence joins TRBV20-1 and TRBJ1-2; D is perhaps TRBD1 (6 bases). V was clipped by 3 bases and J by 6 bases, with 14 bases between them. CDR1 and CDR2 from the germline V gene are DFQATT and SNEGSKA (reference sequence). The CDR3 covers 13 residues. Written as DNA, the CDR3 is TGCAGTGCTAGTGGAACAGGGTTTAATGGCTACACCTTC. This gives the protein CSASGTGFNGYTF.

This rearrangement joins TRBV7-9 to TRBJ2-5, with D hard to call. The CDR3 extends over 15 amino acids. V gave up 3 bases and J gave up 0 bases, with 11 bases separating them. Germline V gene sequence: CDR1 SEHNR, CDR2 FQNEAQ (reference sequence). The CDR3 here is CASSFVAAYQETQYF. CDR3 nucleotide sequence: TGTGCCAGCAGCTTTGTTGCGGCTTACCAAGAGACCCAGTACTTC.

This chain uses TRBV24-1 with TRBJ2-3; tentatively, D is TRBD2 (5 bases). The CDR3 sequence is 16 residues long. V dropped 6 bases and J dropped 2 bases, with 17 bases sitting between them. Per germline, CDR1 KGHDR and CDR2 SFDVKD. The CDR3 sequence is CATSSVRAGDTDTQYF. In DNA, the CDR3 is TGTGCCACCAGTTCCGTGAGGGCCGGGGACACAGATACGCAGTATTTT.

CDR3 residues: CASSELAQGNEKLFF. CDR3 coding DNA: TGTGCCAGCAGTGAATTAGCACAGGGGAATGAAAAACTGTTTTTT. This sequence joins TRBV25-1 and TRBJ1-4; 7 bases match TRBD1. Trimming cost V 1 base and J 5 bases; bases outside gene matches: 4. Germline loops: CDR1 MGHDK, CDR2 SYGVNS. The CDR3 is made up of 15 amino acids.

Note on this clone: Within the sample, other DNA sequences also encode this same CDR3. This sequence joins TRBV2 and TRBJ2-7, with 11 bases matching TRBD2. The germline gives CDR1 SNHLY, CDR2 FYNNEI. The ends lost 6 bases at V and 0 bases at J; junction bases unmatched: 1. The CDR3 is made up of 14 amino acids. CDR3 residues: CASRLAGGSYEQYF. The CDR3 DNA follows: TGTGCCAGCAGGCTAGCGGGGGGCTCCTACGAGCAGTACTTC.

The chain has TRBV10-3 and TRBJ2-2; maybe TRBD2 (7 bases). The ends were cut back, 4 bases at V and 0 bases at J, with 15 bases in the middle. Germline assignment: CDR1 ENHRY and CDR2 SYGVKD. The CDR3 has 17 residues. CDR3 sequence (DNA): TGTGCCATCAGTGGATCGAGGGGGGGGACGAACACCGGGGAGCTGTTTTTT. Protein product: CAISGSRGGTNTGELFF.

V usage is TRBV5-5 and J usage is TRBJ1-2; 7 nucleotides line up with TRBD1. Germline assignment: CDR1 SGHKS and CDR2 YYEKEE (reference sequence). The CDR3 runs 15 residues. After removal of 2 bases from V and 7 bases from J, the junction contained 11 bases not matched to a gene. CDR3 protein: CASSFMPEGAGGYTF. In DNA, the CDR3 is TGTGCCAGCAGCTTCATGCCGGAGGGGGCGGGTGGCTACACCTTC. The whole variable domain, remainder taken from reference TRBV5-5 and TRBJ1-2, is DAGVTQSPTHLIKTRGQQVTLRCSPISGHKSVSWYQQVLGQGPQFIFQYYEKEERGRGNFPDRFSARQFPNYSSELNVNALLLGDSALYLCASSFMPEGAGGYTFGSGTRLTVV.

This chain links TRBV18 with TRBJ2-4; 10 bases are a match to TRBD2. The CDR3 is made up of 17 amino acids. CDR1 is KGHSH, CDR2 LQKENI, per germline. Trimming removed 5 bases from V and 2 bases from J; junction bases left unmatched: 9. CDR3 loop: CASSSIAGGATKNIQYF. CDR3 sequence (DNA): TGTGCCAGCTCATCTATAGCGGGAGGCGCGACCAAAAACATTCAGTACTTC.